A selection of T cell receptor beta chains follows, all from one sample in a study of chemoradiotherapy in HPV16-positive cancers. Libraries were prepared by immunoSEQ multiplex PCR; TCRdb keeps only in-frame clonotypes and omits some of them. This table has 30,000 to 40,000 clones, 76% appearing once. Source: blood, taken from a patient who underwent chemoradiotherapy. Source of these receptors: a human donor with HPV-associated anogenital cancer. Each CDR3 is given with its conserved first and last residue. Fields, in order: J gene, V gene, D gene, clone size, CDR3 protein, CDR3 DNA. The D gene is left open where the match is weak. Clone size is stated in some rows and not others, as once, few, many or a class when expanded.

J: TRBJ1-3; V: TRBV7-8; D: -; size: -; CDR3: CASRPTGRNTIYF; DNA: TGTGCCAGCAGACCAACAGGGAGGAACACCATATATTTT
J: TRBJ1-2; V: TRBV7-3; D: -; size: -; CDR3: CASSLLPGSYGYTF; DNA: TGTGCCAGCAGCTTACTTCCGGGGAGCTACGGCTACACCTTC
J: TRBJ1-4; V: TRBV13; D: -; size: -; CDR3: CASSPRRRGGEKLFF; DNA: TGTGCCAGCAGCCCCCGTAGGAGGGGGGGTGAAAAACTGTTTTTT
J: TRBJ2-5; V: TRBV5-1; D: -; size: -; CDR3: CASSLDGRGPQETQYF; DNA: TGCGCCAGCAGCTTGGATGGGCGGGGACCACAAGAGACCCAGTACTTC
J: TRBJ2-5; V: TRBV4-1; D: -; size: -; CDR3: CASSQRRGAQETQYF; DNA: TGCGCCAGCAGCCAACGACGTGGGGCCCAAGAGACCCAGTACTTC
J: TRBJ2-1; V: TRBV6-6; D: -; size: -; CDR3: CASSSPAFYNEQFF; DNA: TGTGCCAGCAGTTCTCCCGCATTCTACAATGAGCAGTTCTTC
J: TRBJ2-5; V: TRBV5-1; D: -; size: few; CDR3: CASSSDRIETQYF; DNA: TGCGCCAGCAGCAGTGACAGAATAGAGACCCAGTACTTC
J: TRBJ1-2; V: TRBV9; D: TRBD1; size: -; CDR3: CASSVATGGDSYGYTF; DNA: TGTGCCAGCAGCGTAGCTACAGGGGGGGACAGCTATGGCTACACCTTC
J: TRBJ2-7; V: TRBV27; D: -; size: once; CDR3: CASSLGGNEQYF; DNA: TGTGCCAGCAGTTTAGGGGGCAACGAGCAGTACTTC
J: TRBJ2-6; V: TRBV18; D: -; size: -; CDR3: CASSFGTAGANVLTF; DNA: TGTGCCAGCTCATTCGGGACTGCTGGGGCCAACGTCCTGACTTTC
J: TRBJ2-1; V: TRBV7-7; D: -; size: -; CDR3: CASSPGRGNEQFF; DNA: TGTGCCAGCAGCCCCGGTAGAGGCAATGAGCAGTTCTTC
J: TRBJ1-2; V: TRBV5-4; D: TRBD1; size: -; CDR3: CASSLETGEGYTF; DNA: TGTGCCAGCAGCTTGGAAACAGGGGAAGGCTACACCTTC
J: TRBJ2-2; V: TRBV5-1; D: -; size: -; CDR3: CASSLEARSTGELFF; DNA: TGCGCCAGCAGCTTGGAAGCTAGAAGCACCGGGGAGCTGTTTTTT
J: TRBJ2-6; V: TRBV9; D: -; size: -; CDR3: CASSVVSGANVLTF; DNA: TGTGCCAGCAGCGTTGTCTCTGGGGCCAACGTCCTGACTTTC
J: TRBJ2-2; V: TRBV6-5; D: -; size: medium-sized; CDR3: CASSSPDTTIGELFF; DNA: TGTGCCAGCAGTTCCCCCGATACTACAATCGGGGAGCTGTTTTTT
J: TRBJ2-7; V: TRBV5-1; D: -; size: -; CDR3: CARIPKGSYEQYF; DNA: TGCGCCAGGATACCTAAAGGCTCCTACGAGCAGTACTTC
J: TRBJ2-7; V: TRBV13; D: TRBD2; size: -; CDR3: CASSLIGAGGRSEQYF; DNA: TGTGCCAGCAGCTTAATCGGGGCGGGGGGGCGCAGCGAGCAGTACTTC
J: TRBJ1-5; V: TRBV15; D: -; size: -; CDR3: CATSGGTSNQPQHF; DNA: TGTGCCACCAGCGGGGGGACTAGCAATCAGCCCCAGCATTTT
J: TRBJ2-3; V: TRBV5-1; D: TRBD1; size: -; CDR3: CASETGGQGDTQYF; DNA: TGCGCCAGCGAGACAGGGGGCCAGGGCGATACGCAGTATTTT
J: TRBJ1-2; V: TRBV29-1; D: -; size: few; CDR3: CSVDWGAGYTF; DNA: TGCAGCGTTGATTGGGGTGCTGGCTACACCTTC
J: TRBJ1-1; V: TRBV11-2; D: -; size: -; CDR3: CASRLDRKGTEAFF; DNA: TGTGCCAGCAGATTAGACAGGAAAGGCACTGAAGCTTTCTTT
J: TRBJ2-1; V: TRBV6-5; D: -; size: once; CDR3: CASSYGRSEGNEQFF; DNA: TGTGCCAGCAGTTACGGGCGGTCCGAGGGCAATGAGCAGTTCTTC
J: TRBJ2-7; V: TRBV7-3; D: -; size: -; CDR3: CASSLSFGVSDEQYF; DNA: TGTGCCAGCAGCTTGTCGTTCGGGGTTAGCGACGAGCAGTACTTC
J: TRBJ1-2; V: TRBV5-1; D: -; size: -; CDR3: CASSPSDGDYGYTF; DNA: TGCGCCAGCAGCCCCAGTGACGGTGACTATGGCTACACCTTC
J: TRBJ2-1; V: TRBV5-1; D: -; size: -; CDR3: CASSESRGVEVAVEQFF; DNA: TGCGCCAGCAGCGAATCCAGGGGGGTGGAGGTTGCGGTTGAGCAGTTCTTC
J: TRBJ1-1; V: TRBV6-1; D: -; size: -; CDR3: CASSEVGEGAFF; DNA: TGTGCCAGCAGTGAAGTCGGGGAGGGAGCTTTCTTT